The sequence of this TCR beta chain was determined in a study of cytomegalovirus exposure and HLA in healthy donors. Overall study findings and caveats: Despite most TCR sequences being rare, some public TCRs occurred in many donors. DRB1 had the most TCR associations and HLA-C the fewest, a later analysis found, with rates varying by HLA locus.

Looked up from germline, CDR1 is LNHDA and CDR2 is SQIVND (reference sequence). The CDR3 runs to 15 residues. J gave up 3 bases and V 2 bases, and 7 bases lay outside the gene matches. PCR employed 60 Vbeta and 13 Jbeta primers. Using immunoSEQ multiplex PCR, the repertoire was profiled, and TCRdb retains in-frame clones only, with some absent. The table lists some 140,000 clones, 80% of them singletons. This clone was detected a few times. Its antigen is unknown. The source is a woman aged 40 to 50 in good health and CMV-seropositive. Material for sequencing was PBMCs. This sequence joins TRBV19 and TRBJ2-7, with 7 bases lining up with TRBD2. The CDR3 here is CASSISLAARYEQYF. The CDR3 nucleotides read TGTGCCAGTAGTATAAGCCTAGCGGCCCGCTACGAGCAGTACTTC. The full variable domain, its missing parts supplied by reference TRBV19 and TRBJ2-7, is DGGITQSPKYLFRKEGQNVTLSCEQNLNHDAMYWYRQDPGQGLRLIYYSQIVNDFQKGDIAEGYSVSREKKESFPLTVTSAQKNPTAFYLCASSISLAARYEQYFGPGTRLTVT.